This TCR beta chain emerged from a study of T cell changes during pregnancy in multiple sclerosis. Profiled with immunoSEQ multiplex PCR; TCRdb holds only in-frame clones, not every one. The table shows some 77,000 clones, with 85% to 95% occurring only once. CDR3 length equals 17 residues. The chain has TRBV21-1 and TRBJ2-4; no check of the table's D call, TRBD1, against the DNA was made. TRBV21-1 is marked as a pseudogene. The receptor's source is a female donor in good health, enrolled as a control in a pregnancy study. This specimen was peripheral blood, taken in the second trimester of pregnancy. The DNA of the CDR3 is TGTGCCAGCAGCAAGGGAAGACAGAGCCATTCCAAAAACATTCAGTACTTC. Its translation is CASSKGRQSHSKNIQYF.